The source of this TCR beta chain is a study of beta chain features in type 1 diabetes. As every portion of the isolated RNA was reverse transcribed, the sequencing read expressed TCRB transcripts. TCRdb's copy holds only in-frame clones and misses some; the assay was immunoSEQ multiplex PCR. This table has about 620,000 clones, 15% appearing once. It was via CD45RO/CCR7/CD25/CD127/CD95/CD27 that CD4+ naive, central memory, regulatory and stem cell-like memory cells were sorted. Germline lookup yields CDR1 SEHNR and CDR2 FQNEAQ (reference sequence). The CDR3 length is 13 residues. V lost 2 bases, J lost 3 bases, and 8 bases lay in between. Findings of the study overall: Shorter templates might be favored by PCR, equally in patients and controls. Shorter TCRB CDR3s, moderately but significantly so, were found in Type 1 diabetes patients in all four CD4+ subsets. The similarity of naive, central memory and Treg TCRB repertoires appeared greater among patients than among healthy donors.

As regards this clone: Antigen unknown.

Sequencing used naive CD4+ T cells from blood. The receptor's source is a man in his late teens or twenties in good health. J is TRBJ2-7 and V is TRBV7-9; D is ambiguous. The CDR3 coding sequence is TGTGCCAGCAGCTTATTCACGGGCTACGAGCAGTACTTC. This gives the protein CASSLFTGYEQYF.